One and the same sample provided the 3 T cell receptor beta chains below, sequenced in a study of T-cell reconstitution after alpha-beta-depleted transplantation in children. For TCRbeta, the library was prepared with unique molecular identifiers. TCRdb re-called the PCR reads with MiXCR, one entry per CDR3 protein. This sample has around 500,000 distinct CDR3 sequences; roughly 23% occur once, and the top ten carry around 14%. The sequencing here drew on PBMCs, mostly from graft donor cells, taken 360 days after TCRalphabeta/CD19-depleted stem cell transplant. The receptors stem from a boy younger than two who had a stem cell transplant for acute myeloid leukemia, so the T cells may come from the graft donor.

V is TRBV5-1 and J is TRBJ2-7, with a possible D match to TRBD1 (6 bases). This CDR3 has 14 amino acids. Per the germline V gene, CDR1 is SGHRS and CDR2 is YFSETQ. Trimming removed 4 bases at V and 2 bases at J, with 13 bases between. The CDR3 bases are TGCGCCAGCAGCCCCCTTGACAGGCCCTACGAGCAGTACGTC. Translating gives CASSPLDRPYEQYV.

The chain links TRBV7-2 to TRBJ2-3, with 11 nucleotides matching TRBD2. The CDR3 has 16 residues. The germline V gene encodes CDR1 SGHTA and CDR2 FQGNSA. V lost 3 bases, J lost 5 bases, and 7 bases stayed unmatched. The CDR3 coding sequence is TGTGCCAGCAGCTTCTTGACTAGCGGGGTCAGAGATACGCAGTATTTT. It yields the protein CASSFLTSGVRDTQYF.

This clonotype was detected many times. V is TRBV29-1 and J is TRBJ2-5; 7 bases are a match to TRBD1. Germline trimming cut 3 bases from V and 1 base from J; bases unmatched to any gene: 2. The germline CDR1 and CDR2 sequences are SQVTM and ANQGSEA. This CDR3 has 13 residues. The CDR3 is CSVDHRGQETQYF. The DNA for the CDR3 is TGCAGCGTTGACCACAGGGGCCAAGAGACCCAGTACTTC. The whole variable domain, filled in from reference TRBV29-1 and TRBJ2-5, reads SAVISQKPSRDICQRGTSLTIQCQVDSQVTMMFWYRQQPGQSLTLIATANQGSEATYESGFVIDKFPISRPNLTFSTLTVSNMSPEDSSIYLCSVDHRGQETQYFGPGTRLLVL.